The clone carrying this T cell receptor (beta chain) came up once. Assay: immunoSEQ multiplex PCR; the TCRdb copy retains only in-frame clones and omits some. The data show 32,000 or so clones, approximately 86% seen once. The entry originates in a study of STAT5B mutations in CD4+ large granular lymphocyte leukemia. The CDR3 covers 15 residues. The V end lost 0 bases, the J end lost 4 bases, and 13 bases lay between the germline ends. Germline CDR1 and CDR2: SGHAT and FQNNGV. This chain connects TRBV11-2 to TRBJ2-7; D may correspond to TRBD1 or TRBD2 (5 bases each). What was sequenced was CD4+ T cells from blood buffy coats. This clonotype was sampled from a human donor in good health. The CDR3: CASSLDPGQAYEQYF. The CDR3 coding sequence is TGTGCCAGCAGCTTAGATCCGGGGCAGGCATACGAGCAGTACTTC.